The clone carrying this TCR beta chain was seen a handful of times. This specimen comes from a study of T-cell reconstitution after alpha-beta-depleted transplantation in children. The CDR3 has 14 residues. Germline V gene sequence: CDR1 LGHNA, CDR2 YSLEER. Trimming took 0 bases from V and 0 from J, leaving 6 bases between them. Unique molecular identifiers featured in how the TCRbeta library was prepared. Each CDR3 protein is one row after TCRdb ran MiXCR on the PCR reads. The repertoire has about 610,000 distinct CDR3 sequences, about 10% of them found once; the top ten carry about 4.2%. The chain carries TRBV4-3 and TRBJ2-7; D not resolved. The sequence was collected from a human donor who donated a stem cell graft to a child with acute myeloid leukemia. Sample: PBMCs from the stem cell graft donor, taken from the stem cell graft. CDR3 sequence: CASSQDLVSYEQYF. DNA of the CDR3: TGCGCCAGCAGCCAAGATTTAGTCTCCTACGAGCAGTACTTC.